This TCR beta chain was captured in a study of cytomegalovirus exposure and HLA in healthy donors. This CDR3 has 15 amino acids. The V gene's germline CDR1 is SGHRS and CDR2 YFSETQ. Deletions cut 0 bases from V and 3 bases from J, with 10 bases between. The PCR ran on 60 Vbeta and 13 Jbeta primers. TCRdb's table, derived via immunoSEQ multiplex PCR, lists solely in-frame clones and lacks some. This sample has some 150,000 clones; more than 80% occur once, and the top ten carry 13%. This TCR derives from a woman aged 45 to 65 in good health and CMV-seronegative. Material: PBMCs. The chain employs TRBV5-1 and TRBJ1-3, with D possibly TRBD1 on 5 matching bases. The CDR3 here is CASSLEARVGNTIYF. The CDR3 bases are TGCGCCAGCAGCTTGGAGGCCAGGGTTGGAAACACCATATATTTT.